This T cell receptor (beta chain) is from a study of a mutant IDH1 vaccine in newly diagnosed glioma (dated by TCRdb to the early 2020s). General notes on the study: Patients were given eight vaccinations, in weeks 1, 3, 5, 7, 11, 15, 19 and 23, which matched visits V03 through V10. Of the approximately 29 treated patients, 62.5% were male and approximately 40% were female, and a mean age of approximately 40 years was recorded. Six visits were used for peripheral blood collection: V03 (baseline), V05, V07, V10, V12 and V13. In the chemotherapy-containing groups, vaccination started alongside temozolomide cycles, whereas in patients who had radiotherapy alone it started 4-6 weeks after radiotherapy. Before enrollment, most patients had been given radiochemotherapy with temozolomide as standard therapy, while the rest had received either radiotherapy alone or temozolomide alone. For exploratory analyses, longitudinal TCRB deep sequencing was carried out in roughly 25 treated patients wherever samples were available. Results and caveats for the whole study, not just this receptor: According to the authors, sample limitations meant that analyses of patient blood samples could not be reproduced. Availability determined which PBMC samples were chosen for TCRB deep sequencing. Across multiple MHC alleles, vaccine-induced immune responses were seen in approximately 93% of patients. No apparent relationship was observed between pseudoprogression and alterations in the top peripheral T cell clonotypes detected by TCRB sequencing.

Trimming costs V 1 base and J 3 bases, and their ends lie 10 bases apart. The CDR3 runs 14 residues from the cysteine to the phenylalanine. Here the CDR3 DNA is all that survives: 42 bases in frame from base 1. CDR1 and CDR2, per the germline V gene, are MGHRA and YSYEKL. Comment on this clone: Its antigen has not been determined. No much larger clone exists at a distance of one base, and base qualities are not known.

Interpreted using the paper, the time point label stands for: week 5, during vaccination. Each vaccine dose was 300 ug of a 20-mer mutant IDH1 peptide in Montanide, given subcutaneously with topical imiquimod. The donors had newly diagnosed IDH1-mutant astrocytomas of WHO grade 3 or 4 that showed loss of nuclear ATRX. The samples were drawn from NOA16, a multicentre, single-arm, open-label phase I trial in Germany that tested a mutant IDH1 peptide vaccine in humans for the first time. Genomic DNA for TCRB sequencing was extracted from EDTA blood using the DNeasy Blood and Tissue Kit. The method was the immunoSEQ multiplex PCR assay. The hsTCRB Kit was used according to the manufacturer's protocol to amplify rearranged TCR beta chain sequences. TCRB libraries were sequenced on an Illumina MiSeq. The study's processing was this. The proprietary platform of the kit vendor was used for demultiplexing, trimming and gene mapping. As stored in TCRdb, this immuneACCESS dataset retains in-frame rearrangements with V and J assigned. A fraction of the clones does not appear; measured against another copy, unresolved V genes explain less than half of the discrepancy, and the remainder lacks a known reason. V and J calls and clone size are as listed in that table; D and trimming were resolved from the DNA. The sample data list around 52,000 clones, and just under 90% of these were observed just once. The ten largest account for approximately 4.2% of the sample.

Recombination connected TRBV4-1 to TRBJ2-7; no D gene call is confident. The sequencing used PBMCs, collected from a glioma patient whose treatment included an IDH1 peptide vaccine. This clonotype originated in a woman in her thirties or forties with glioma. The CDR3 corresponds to CASSQVPGNYEQYF. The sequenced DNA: TGCGCCAGCAGCCAAGTTCCAGGAAACTACGAGCAGTACTTC.